Following are 22 T cell receptor beta chains from one sample sequenced in a study of graft-versus-host responses after intestinal transplantation. Data came from immunoSEQ multiplex PCR; TCRdb stores just in-frame clones and leaves some out. The sample has about 23,000 clones, 90% to 95% seen once. The material was PBMCs, obtained approximately 38 days after intestinal transplant. The receptors stem from a human patient who received an intestinal transplant, so some T cells may come from the graft donor.

J is TRBJ2-7 and V is TRBV7-8; D remains unclear. Trimming removed 5 bases at V and 0 bases at J, with 11 bases between. The CDR3 extends over 14 amino acids. Germline V lookup: CDR1 SGHVS, CDR2 FQNEAQ. Here the CDR3 DNA reads TGTGCCAGCAGCGGATACATTGGCTCCTACGAGCAGTACTTC. This gives the protein CASSGYIGSYEQYF.

The chain couples TRBV6-5 to TRBJ1-4; possibly TRBD1 for D (5 bases). The CDR3 is made up of 14 amino acids. The V end lost 4 bases, the J end lost 0 bases, and 6 bases lay between the germline ends. Germline lookup yields CDR1 MNHEY and CDR2 SVGAGI. This CDR3 reads CASSLQATNEKLFF. The CDR3 region has the DNA TGTGCCAGCAGTTTACAGGCAACTAATGAAAAACTGTTTTTT.

CDR3 protein: CASGSSGLRGDTQYF. The CDR3 region has the DNA TGCGCCAGCGGGTCTAGCGGTTTAAGGGGAGATACGCAGTATTTT. This chain links TRBV4-1 with TRBJ2-3; TRBD2 agrees at 7 bases. Germline values: CDR1 MGHRA, CDR2 YSYEKL. Germline trimming cut 8 bases from V and 5 bases from J; bases unmatched to any gene: 13. This CDR3 has 15 amino acids.

The chain is built from TRBV27 and TRBJ1-4; TRBD1 agrees at 8 bases. Looked up from germline, CDR1 is MNHEY and CDR2 is SMNVEV (reference sequence). V shed 6 bases, J shed 6 bases, and the junction held 9 bases outside the gene matches. CDR3 length: 15 residues. In DNA, the CDR3 is TGTGCCAGCAGCTCAAACAGGGGGTGGGATGAAAAACTGTTTTTT. It translates to CASSSNRGWDEKLFF.

The rearrangement joins TRBV13 to TRBJ2-7, with 8 nucleotides matching TRBD1. This CDR3 spans 14 amino acids. The V gene's germline CDR1 is PRHDT and CDR2 FYEKMQ (reference sequence). The V segment lost 2 bases and the J segment 2 bases; nucleotides outside the gene matches: 2. This CDR3 reads CASSLRGQAYEQYF. For the CDR3, the DNA is TGTGCCAGCAGCTTACGGGGACAGGCCTACGAGCAGTACTTC.

The chain is built from TRBV5-5 and TRBJ2-5; D is perhaps TRBD2 (6 bases). The DNA end lines up better with TRBJ2-7; the J call may be wrong. The germline CDR1 and CDR2 sequences are SGHKS and YYEKEE (reference sequence). The CDR3 has 15 residues. CDR3 sequence (DNA): TGTGCCAGCAGCCCGAGCGGGCTAACGGACTACGAGCAGTACTTC. This codes for CASSPSGLTDYEQYF.

The V gene is TRBV28, the J gene TRBJ1-5; D not resolved. Germline V gene data show CDR1 as MDHEN and CDR2 as SYDVKM. Trimming took 6 bases from V and 7 from J, leaving 19 bases between them. The CDR3 sequence is 15 residues long. The chain's CDR3 is CASSTTKARVQPQHF. The CDR3, as DNA: TGTGCCAGCAGCACCACCAAGGCCCGAGTCCAGCCCCAGCATTTT.

The CDR3 nucleotides are TGTGCCAGCAGCTTAAATCCAGGGGCAGCGGACGAGCAGTACTTC. This translates into CASSLNPGAADEQYF. The genes are TRBV7-2 and TRBJ2-5, with D possibly being TRBD1 (6 bases). The J call is in doubt because the DNA end fits TRBJ2-7 better. The CDR3 length is 15 residues. Germline CDR1 is SGHTA and CDR2 is FQGNSA.

The chain recombines TRBV4-1 with TRBJ1-3; D not resolved. The CDR3 runs to 17 residues. Trimming cost V 1 base and J 0 bases, with 13 bases left between them. Germline CDR1 reads MGHRA; CDR2 reads YSYEKL. CDR3 nucleotide sequence: TGCGCCAGCAGCCAAGGTCTGTACCGGGTCTCTGGAAACACCATATATTTT. Translated: CASSQGLYRVSGNTIYF.

This clone was seen once. The CDR3 sequence is CASSLAQQDRLGGGYTF. Here the CDR3 DNA reads TGTGCCAGCAGCTTGGCCCAACAGGACAGGCTCGGCGGGGGCTACACCTTC. The chain is built from TRBV5-4 and TRBJ1-2; 7 nucleotides match TRBD1. CDR1 is SGHNT, CDR2 YYREEE, per germline (reference sequence). With 0 bases clipped from V and 8 bases from J, the junction kept 16 bases outside the gene matches. The CDR3 is made up of 17 amino acids.

The chain employs TRBV28 and TRBJ2-7, with a possible D match to TRBD1 (6 bases). The length of the CDR3 is 14 residues. Germline V gives CDR1 MDHEN, CDR2 SYDVKM. V was trimmed by 7 bases and J by 3 bases, leaving 16 bases between them. The CDR3 sequence is CASTQRGKFYEQYF. The CDR3 coding sequence is TGTGCCAGCACCCAGAGGGGGAAATTCTACGAGCAGTACTTC.

The CDR3 here is CASSYSGSTTGELFF. CDR3 DNA: TGTGCCAGCAGTTACTCCGGGAGCACCACCGGGGAGCTGTTTTTT. The chain carries TRBV6-5 and TRBJ2-2, with D possibly TRBD2 on 6 matching bases. V was pared by 0 bases and J by 4 bases, with 9 bases between. This CDR3 region has 15 residues. From germline, CDR1 is MNHEY and CDR2 SVGAGI.

The J gene is TRBJ2-3, the V gene TRBV5-6; TRBD2 aligns across 12 bases. V was pared by 2 bases and J by 4 bases, with 5 bases of the junction left unmatched. CDR1 and CDR2 (germline): SGHDT, YYEEEE. The CDR3 runs to 16 residues. The CDR3 nucleotides are TGTGCCAGCAGCTTAGACCGACTAGCGGGAGCAGATACGCAGTATTTT. Translated, it gives CASSLDRLAGADTQYF. Full variable domain (rest looked up from reference TRBV5-6 and TRBJ2-3): DAGVTQSPTHLIKTRGQQVTLRCSPKSGHDTVSWYQQALGQGPQFIFQYYEEEERQRGNFPDRFSGHQFPNYSSELNVNALLLGDSALYLCASSLDRLAGADTQYFGPGTRLTVL.

V and J are TRBV6-1 and TRBJ2-2, with 9 bases aligning to TRBD1. The J segment lost 7 bases and the V segment lost 7 bases, leaving 10 bases of the junction unmatched. This CDR3 has 15 residues. Germline V lookup: CDR1 MNHNS, CDR2 SASEGT. Written as DNA, the CDR3 is TGTGCCAGCATTCTCGGACAGGGGACGGGCGGGGAGCTGTTTTTT. Amino acid sequence: CASILGQGTGGELFF.

V and J are TRBV11-1 and TRBJ2-1, with 10 bases matching TRBD2. This CDR3 has 18 residues. The V gene's germline CDR1 is SGHAT and CDR2 FQDESV (reference sequence). V shed 2 bases, J shed 6 bases, and the junction held 13 bases outside the gene matches. CDR3 region: CASSLRPSGSSVGNEQFF. CDR3 in DNA: TGTGCCAGCAGCTTACGTCCTAGCGGGAGCTCGGTCGGCAATGAGCAGTTCTTC.

J is TRBJ2-3 and V is TRBV7-6, with D perhaps TRBD2 (6 bases). The germline V gene has CDR1 SGHVS and CDR2 FNYEAQ. V was cut by 0 bases and J by 0 bases, with 13 bases left in between. The CDR3 is 17 amino acids. CDR3 protein: CASSLAVTGVSTDTQYF. Here the CDR3 DNA reads TGTGCCAGCAGCTTAGCAGTCACGGGAGTAAGCACAGATACGCAGTATTTT.

The rearrangement links TRBV25-1 to TRBJ1-4; TRBD1 might be the D (6 bases). This CDR3 comprises 13 residues. V was cut by 6 bases and J by 7 bases, with 12 bases left in between. Germline V CDR1 and CDR2: MGHDK, SYGVNS. This chain's CDR3 is CASSHRESEKLFF. Here the CDR3 DNA reads TGTGCCAGCAGCCACAGGGAAAGTGAAAAACTGTTTTTT.

The J gene is TRBJ1-2, the V gene TRBV6-8; no definite D call. The germline gives CDR1 MNHGY, CDR2 SAAAGT. The CDR3 sequence is 16 residues long. V dropped 7 bases and J dropped 5 bases, with 23 bases sitting between them. CDR3: CASTPGREADVYGYTF. The DNA for the CDR3 is TGTGCCAGCACCCCAGGCCGGGAGGCTGATGTTTATGGCTACACCTTC.

The chain combines TRBV4-1 with TRBJ2-7; D unclear. The germline V gene encodes CDR1 MGHRA and CDR2 YSYEKL. V lost 4 bases and J 5 bases, leaving 15 bases between the germline ends. The CDR3 consists of 14 residues. CDR3 sequence: CASSPLSWRDEQYF. The CDR3 region has the DNA TGCGCCAGCAGCCCCTTGTCGTGGAGAGACGAGCAGTACTTC.

This chain connects TRBV27 to TRBJ2-7; TRBD1 agrees at 8 bases. The germline gives CDR1 MNHEY, CDR2 SMNVEV (reference sequence). This CDR3 spans 15 amino acids. With 3 bases clipped from V and 4 bases from J, the junction kept 8 bases outside the gene matches. The CDR3 loop is CASSFGQGRLYEQYF. In DNA form, the CDR3 reads TGTGCCAGCAGTTTCGGACAGGGAAGGTTGTACGAGCAGTACTTC.

The chain uses TRBV21-1 and TRBJ2-2; no check of the table's D call, TRBD2, against the DNA was made. TRBV21-1 is reported as a pseudogene. This CDR3 comprises 19 residues. The CDR3 region has the DNA TGTGCCAGCAATATACGACTAGCGGAGGAGGCGACGAACACCGGGGAGCTGTTTTTT. It codes for CASNIRLAEEATNTGELFF.

This clone was detected only once. The chain employs TRBV7-9 and TRBJ2-3, with unresolved D. Germline assignment: CDR1 SEHNR and CDR2 FQNEAQ (reference sequence). With 1 base removed from V and 2 bases from J, the gap between germline ends came to 10 bases. The CDR3 is made up of 15 amino acids. This CDR3 reads CASSLEVDPTDTQYF. The CDR3 DNA reads TGTGCCAGCAGCTTAGAGGTGGACCCCACAGATACGCAGTATTTT.